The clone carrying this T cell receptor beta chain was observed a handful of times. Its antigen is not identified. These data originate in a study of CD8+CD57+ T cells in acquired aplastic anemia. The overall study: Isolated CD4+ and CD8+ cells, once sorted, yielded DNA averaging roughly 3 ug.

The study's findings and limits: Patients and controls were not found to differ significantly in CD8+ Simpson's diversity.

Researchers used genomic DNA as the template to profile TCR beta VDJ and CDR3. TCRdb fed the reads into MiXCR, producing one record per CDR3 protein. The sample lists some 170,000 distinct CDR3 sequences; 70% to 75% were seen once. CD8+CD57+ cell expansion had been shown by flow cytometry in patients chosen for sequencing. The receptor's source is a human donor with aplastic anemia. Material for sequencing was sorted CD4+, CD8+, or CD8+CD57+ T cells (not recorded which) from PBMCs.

The CDR3 region has the DNA TGTGCCACCAGCAGAGAACAGGGCCAGTACAATGAGCAGTTCTTC. Translation gives CATSREQGQYNEQFF. The J gene is TRBJ2-1, the V gene TRBV15; D might be TRBD1 (6 bases). Looked up from germline, CDR1 is LNHNV and CDR2 is YYDKDF (reference sequence). This CDR3 has 15 residues. Trimming pared 0 bases from V and 4 bases from J, leaving 10 bases between.